Shown below are 23 T cell receptor beta chains from a single sample sequenced in a study of Graves' ophthalmopathy and Graves' hyperthyroidism. For repertoire sequencing, the TCR beta CDR3 regions were amplified from RNA transcripts. HTBI-primed RT-PCR formed the first round, and a multiplex PCR formed the second. TCRdb reprocessed the multiplex PCR reads with MiXCR, giving one entry per CDR3 protein. This sample has more than 300,000 distinct CDR3 sequences, with approximately 18% found just once. The sample was peripheral blood. These receptors came from an adult woman with stable Graves' hyperthyroidism.

This clonotype came up many times. V gene TRBV12-3 or TRBV12-4 combines with J gene TRBJ2-7, with 7 bases aligning to TRBD1. The CDR3 runs 13 residues. V dropped 6 bases and J dropped 6; count of bases not matched to a gene: 8. DNA of the CDR3: TGTGCCAGCAGCTCCGGGACAGCCCTCGAGCAGTACTTC. It translates to CASSSGTALEQYF.

This clonotype was recorded many times. V is TRBV5-4 and J is TRBJ2-7; 8 bases are a match to TRBD1. After removal of 4 bases from V and 3 bases from J, the junction contained 6 bases not matched to a gene. The length of the CDR3 is 14 residues. CDR1 SGHNT and CDR2 YYREEE come from the germline V gene (reference sequence). The DNA for the CDR3 is TGTGCCAGCAGCCGTTCAGGGGGCGGCTACGAGCAGTACTTC. Its protein product is CASSRSGGGYEQYF.

J is TRBJ2-5 and V is TRBV9, with D hard to call. Trimming removed 3 bases from V and 4 bases from J, with 13 bases in between. CDR1 is SGDLS, CDR2 YYNGEE, per germline. The CDR3 consists of 14 residues. CDR3 sequence reads: CASSAGSWAETQYF. For the CDR3, the DNA is TGTGCCAGCAGCGCCGGATCTTGGGCAGAGACCCAGTACTTC.

This clonotype was counted ten times or more. The rearrangement links TRBV7-2 to TRBJ1-1; D is unclear. The germline gives CDR1 SGHTA, CDR2 FQGNSA. The CDR3 is made up of 15 amino acids. Trimming took off 1 base at V and 0 bases at J, with 9 bases between the two ends. CDR3 protein: CASSLGWLMNTEAFF. In nucleotides, the CDR3 is TGTGCCAGCAGCTTAGGGTGGCTCATGAACACTGAAGCTTTCTTT.

Note on this clonotype: Compared with germline, one end of the junction differs, possibly owing to a read error. The V and J genes are TRBV28 and TRBJ1-1, with D unclear. Germline-derived CDR1 and CDR2 are MDHEN and SYDVKM. The CDR3 spans 13 residues. For the CDR3, the DNA is TGTGCCACCAGTTTCGCGGAGGCCACTGAAGCTTTCTTT. It specifies CATSFAEATEAFF.

This clonotype was recorded many times. The chain joins TRBV7-3 to TRBJ2-7; perhaps TRBD2 as D (6 bases). With 1 base removed from V and 3 bases from J, the gap between germline ends came to 13 bases. The CDR3 is made up of 15 amino acids. The V gene's germline CDR1 is SGHTA and CDR2 FQGTGA. The CDR3 coding sequence is TGTGCCAGCAGCTTAATGGGCGGGGTAGGCTACGAGCAGTACTTC. Protein product: CASSLMGGVGYEQYF.

The gene calls are TRBV6-5 and TRBJ2-7; TRBD1 matches 7 bases. The CDR3 contains 14 residues. Germline V gene sequence: CDR1 MNHEY, CDR2 SVGAGI. V lost 2 bases, J lost 2 bases, and 3 bases stayed unmatched. CDR3 sequence reads: CASSYGDRAYEQYF. In DNA form, the CDR3 reads TGTGCCAGCAGTTACGGGGACAGAGCCTACGAGCAGTACTTC.

This clonotype was counted at least ten times. The rearrangement joins TRBV2 to TRBJ2-5; D is uncertain. Trimming cost V 8 bases and J 5 bases, with 12 bases left between them. The CDR3 sequence is 12 residues long. The germline V gene encodes CDR1 SNHLY and CDR2 FYNNEI. The CDR3 spells CASLRVEETQYF. In nucleotides, the CDR3 is TGTGCCAGCCTTCGGGTGGAGGAGACCCAGTACTTC.

In this sample, this clonotype turned up many times. The rearrangement joins TRBV11-2 to TRBJ2-7; 7 nucleotides agree with TRBD2. CDR1 and CDR2 from the germline V gene are SGHAT and FQNNGV. J was trimmed by 0 bases and V by 0 bases; bases with no gene match: 17. The CDR3 totals 20 residues. Written as DNA, the CDR3 is TGTGCCAGCAGCTTAGATGAGTATTGGTTAAGGAGGGAGGGCTCCTACGAGCAGTACTTC. Protein product: CASSLDEYWLRREGSYEQYF.

This clonotype was seen ten or more times. The chain links TRBV30 to TRBJ1-1, with D possibly matching TRBD1 (6 bases). CDR1 and CDR2 (germline): GTSNPN, SVGIG (reference sequence). The V end was cut by 2 bases, the J end by 1 base, with 14 bases between. The CDR3 loop spans 15 amino acids. The CDR3 region has the DNA TGTGCCTGGAGTAACCCACTCAGGGGGAACACTGAAGCTTTCTTT. Protein sequence: CAWSNPLRGNTEAFF.

This clonotype was detected many times. The rearrangement joins TRBV19 to TRBJ2-7; weak D call: TRBD1 (5 bases). The CDR3 is made up of 14 amino acids. V was shortened by 3 bases and J by 2 bases, with 11 bases between the two germline ends. From germline, CDR1 is LNHDA and CDR2 SQIVND (reference sequence). The CDR3 DNA is TGTGCCAGTAGTATGGCCAGGGAACCCTACGAGCAGTACTTC. It is translated as CASSMAREPYEQYF.

The sample holds many counts of this clonotype. The V gene is TRBV20-1, the J gene TRBJ2-2; D might be TRBD1 or TRBD2, each matching 5 bases. Trimming took off 5 bases at V and 7 bases at J, with 26 bases between the two ends. CDR1 is DFQATT, CDR2 SNEGSKA, per germline (reference sequence). CDR3 size: 17 residues. Here the CDR3 reads CSAELPGTQERFGELFF. The CDR3 DNA is TGCAGTGCTGAGTTGCCCGGGACCCAGGAACGGTTCGGGGAGCTGTTTTTT.

At least ten counts were recorded for this clonotype. The chain carries TRBV20-1 and TRBJ1-1; D not certain. The germline V and J ends were trimmed by 6 bases and 11 bases, with 7 bases remaining between them. This CDR3 has 8 amino acids. From germline, CDR1 is DFQATT and CDR2 SNEGSKA (reference sequence). The DNA of the CDR3 is TGCAGTGCACCGGGGGCTTTCTTT. Its translation is CSAPGAFF.

Many counts were recorded for this clonotype. CDR3 amino acids: CASSAGTGGSEAFF. In DNA, the CDR3 is TGTGCCAGCAGCGCCGGGACAGGGGGATCTGAAGCTTTCTTT. This rearrangement joins TRBV3-1 to TRBJ1-1; 11 positions agree with TRBD1. The CDR3 has 14 residues. From germline, CDR1 is LGHDT and CDR2 YNNKEL (reference sequence). Trimming removed 5 bases from V and 6 bases from J; junction bases left unmatched: 5.

This rearrangement joins TRBV6-2 or TRBV6-3 to TRBJ2-5; TRBD2 matches 14 bases. Germline CDR1 and CDR2: MNHEY and SVGEGT. This CDR3 is 19 amino acids long. V was clipped by 0 bases and J by 4 bases; unmatched bases: 10. The CDR3 DNA is TGTGCCAGCAGTTACTCGTCACCGGGACTAGCGGGAGCAGCAGAGACCCAGTACTTC. Translating it yields CASSYSSPGLAGAAETQYF.

This clonotype was detected ten times or more. The V call is TRBV6-5, the J call TRBJ2-7, with D possibly matching TRBD2 (6 bases). Germline CDR1 is MNHEY and CDR2 is SVGAGI. The CDR3 is 13 residues long. Trimming stripped 4 bases from V and 2 bases from J, with 9 bases between. This chain's CDR3 is CASSSSATYEQYF. CDR3 nucleotides: TGTGCCAGCAGTTCTAGCGCAACCTACGAGCAGTACTTC.

Many counts were recorded for this clonotype. The chain has TRBV6-1 and TRBJ1-1, with D uncertain. Germline CDR1 is MNHNS and CDR2 is SASEGT. CDR3 length: 16 residues. The V and J ends lost 4 bases and 0 bases respectively, with 15 bases between them. The CDR3 DNA sequence: TGTGCCAGCAGTGGGAAAGGTCGGGGATTGAACACTGAAGCTTTCTTT. Translation gives CASSGKGRGLNTEAFF.

This clonotype was observed at least ten times. This rearrangement joins TRBV11-2 to TRBJ2-3, with D perhaps assigned TRBD1 or TRBD2 (5 bases each). CDR1 is SGHAT and CDR2 is FQNNGV in the germline V gene. CDR3 length: 16 residues. Trimming removed 5 bases at V and 2 bases at J, with 17 bases between. The CDR3: CASSANPGPPTDTQYF. In DNA, the CDR3 is TGTGCCAGCAGCGCCAACCCGGGACCACCCACAGATACGCAGTATTTT. The entire variable domain, with the rest obtained from reference TRBV11-2 and TRBJ2-3, is as follows: EAGVAQSPRYKIIEKRQSVAFWCNPISGHATLYWYQQILGQGPKLLIQFQNNGVVDDSQLPKDRFSAERLKGVDSTLKIQPAKLEDSAVYLCASSANPGPPTDTQYFGPGTRLTVL.

The V and J genes are TRBV7-2 and TRBJ1-2; D is ambiguous. Germline CDR1 and CDR2: SGHTA and FQGNSA. Trimming took off 4 bases at V and 6 bases at J, with 15 bases between the two ends. This CDR3 comprises 14 residues. CDR3 in amino acids: CASSSSPEPHGYTF. The CDR3 DNA sequence: TGTGCCAGCAGCTCATCCCCCGAGCCTCATGGCTACACCTTC.

This clonotype was observed at least ten times. This chain joins TRBV19 and TRBJ1-1; TRBD1 aligns across 9 bases. Germline lookup yields CDR1 LNHDA and CDR2 SQIVND (reference sequence). V lost 6 bases to trimming and J lost 4 bases; unmatched junction nucleotides: 3. CDR3 length equals 13 residues. This CDR3 reads CASRQQGATEAFF. Written as DNA, the CDR3 is TGTGCCAGTAGACAACAGGGGGCCACTGAAGCTTTCTTT.

The rearrangement uses TRBV6-5 and TRBJ1-2; D is ambiguous. The germline V and J ends were trimmed by 4 bases and 4 bases, with 10 bases remaining between them. Germline values: CDR1 MNHEY, CDR2 SVGAGI. The CDR3 extends over 13 amino acids. The CDR3 bases are TGTGCCAGCAGTTCAGACTGGGGCTATGGCTACACCTTC. Its protein product is CASSSDWGYGYTF.

The V call is TRBV12-3 or TRBV12-4, the J call TRBJ1-1; TRBD1 might be the D (6 bases). This CDR3 spans 14 amino acids. Deletions cut 4 bases from V and 1 base from J, with 10 bases between. The CDR3, as DNA: TGTGCCAGCAGTTGGGGACACTCGAACACTGAAGCTTTCTTT. This gives the protein CASSWGHSNTEAFF.

This clonotype was recorded at least ten times. The rearrangement uses TRBV30 and TRBJ1-5, with 7 bases fitting TRBD1. Germline CDR1 GTSNPN, CDR2 SVGIG (reference sequence). V was clipped by 4 bases and J by 3 bases; unmatched bases: 12. The CDR3 has 16 residues. CDR3 sequence: CAWKGDSVRPNQPQHF. In nucleotides, the CDR3 is TGTGCCTGGAAAGGGGACAGTGTACGGCCCAATCAGCCCCAGCATTTT.